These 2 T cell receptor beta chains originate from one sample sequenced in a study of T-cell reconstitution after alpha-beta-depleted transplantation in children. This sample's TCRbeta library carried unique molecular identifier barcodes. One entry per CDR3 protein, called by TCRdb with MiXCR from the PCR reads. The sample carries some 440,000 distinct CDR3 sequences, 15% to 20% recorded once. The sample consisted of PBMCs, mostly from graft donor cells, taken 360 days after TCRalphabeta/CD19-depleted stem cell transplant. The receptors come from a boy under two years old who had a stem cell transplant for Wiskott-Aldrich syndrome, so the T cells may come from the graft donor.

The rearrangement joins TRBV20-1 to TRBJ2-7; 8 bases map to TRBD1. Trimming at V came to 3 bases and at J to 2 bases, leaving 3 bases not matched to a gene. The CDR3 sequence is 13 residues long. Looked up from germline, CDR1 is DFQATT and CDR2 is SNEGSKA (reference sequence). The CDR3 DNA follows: TGCAGTGCTAGCGGACAGGGTCCCTACGAGCAGTACTTC. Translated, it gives CSASGQGPYEQYF.

DNA for the CDR3: TGTGCCAGCAGTTTGCGGACAGGGGTATTCGAGCAGTTCTTC. This codes for CASSLRTGVFEQFF. The chain joins TRBV12-3 or TRBV12-4 to TRBJ2-1; 9 bases fit TRBD1. The CDR3 totals 14 residues. The trim removed 3 bases at V and 10 bases at J, leaving 7 bases unmatched.